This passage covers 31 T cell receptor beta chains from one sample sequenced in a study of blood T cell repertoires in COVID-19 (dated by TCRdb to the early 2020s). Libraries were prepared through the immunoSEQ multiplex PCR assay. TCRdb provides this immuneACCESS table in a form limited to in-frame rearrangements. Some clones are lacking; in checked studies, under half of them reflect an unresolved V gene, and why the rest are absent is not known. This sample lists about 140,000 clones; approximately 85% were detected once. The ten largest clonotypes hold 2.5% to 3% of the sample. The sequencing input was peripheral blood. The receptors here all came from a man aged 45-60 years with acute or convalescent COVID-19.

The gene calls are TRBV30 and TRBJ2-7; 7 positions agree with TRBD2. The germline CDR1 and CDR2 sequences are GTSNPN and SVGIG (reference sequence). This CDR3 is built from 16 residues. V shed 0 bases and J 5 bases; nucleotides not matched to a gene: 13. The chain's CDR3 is CAWSVVSGYFGHEQYF. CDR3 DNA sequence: TGTGCCTGGAGTGTAGTTAGCGGGTACTTTGGGCACGAGCAGTACTTC. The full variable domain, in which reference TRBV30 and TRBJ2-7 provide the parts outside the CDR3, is SQTIHQWPATLVQPVGSPLSLECTVEGTSNPNLYWYRQAAGRGLQLLFYSVGIGQISSEVPQNLSASRPQDRQFILSSKKLLLSDSGFYLCAWSVVSGYFGHEQYFGPGTRLTVT.

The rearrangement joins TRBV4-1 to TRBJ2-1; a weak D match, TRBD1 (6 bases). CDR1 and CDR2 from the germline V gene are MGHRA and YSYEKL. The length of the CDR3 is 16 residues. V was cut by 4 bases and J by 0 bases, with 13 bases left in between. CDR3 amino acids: CASSLTGWSSYNEQFF. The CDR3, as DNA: TGCGCCAGCAGCCTAACAGGGTGGAGCTCCTACAATGAGCAGTTCTTC.

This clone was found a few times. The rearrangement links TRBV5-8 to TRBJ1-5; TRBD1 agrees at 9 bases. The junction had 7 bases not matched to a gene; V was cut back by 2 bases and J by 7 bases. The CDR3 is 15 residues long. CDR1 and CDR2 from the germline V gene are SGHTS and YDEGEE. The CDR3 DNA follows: TGTGCCAGCAGCTTATATGGGACAGGGAGGCAGCCCCAGCATTTT. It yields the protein CASSLYGTGRQPQHF.

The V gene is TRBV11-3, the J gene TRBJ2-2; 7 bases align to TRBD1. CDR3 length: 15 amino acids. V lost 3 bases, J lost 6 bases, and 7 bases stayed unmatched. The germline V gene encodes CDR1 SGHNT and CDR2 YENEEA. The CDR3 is CASSLTGSRAGELFF. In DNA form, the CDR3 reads TGTGCCAGCAGCTTGACAGGGTCACGCGCCGGGGAGCTGTTTTTT.

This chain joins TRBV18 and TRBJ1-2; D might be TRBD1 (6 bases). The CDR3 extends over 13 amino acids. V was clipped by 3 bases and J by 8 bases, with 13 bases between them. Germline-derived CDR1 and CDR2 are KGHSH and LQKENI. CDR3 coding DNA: TGTGCCAGCTCACCTACAGGGAAGGAGGGCTACACCTTC. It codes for CASSPTGKEGYTF.

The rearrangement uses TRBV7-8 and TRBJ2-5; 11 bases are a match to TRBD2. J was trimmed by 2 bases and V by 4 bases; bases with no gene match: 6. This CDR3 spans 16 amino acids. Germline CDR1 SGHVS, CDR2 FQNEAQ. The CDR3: CASSSRRLAGQETQYF. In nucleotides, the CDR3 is TGTGCCAGCAGCTCAAGAAGACTAGCGGGACAAGAGACCCAGTACTTC.

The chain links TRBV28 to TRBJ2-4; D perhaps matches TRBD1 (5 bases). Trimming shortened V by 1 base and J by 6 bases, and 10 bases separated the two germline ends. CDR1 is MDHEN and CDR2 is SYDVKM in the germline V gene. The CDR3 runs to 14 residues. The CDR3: CASSLYLGRNIQYF. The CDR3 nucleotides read TGTGCCAGCAGTTTATACTTGGGGCGAAACATTCAGTACTTC.

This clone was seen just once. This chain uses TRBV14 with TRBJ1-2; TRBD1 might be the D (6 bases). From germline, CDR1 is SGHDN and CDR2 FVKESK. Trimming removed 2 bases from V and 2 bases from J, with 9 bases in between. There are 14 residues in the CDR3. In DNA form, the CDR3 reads TGTGCCAGCAGCCAAATCGGACAGAACTATGGCTACACCTTC. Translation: CASSQIGQNYGYTF.

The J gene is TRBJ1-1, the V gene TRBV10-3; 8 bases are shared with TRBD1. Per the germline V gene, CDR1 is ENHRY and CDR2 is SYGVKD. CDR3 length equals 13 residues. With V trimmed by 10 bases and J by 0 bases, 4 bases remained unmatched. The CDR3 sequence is CASRDRLNTEAFF. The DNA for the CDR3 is TGTGCCAGCCGGGACAGGCTGAACACTGAAGCTTTCTTT.

CDR3 coding DNA: TGTGCCAGCAGCCTACAGCACGAGCAGTACTTC. It specifies CASSLQHEQYF. The V call is TRBV3-1 (or the pseudogene TRBV3-2), the J call TRBJ2-7; D gene uncertain. The germline gives CDR1 LGHDT, CDR2 YNNKEL (reference sequence). The CDR3 is made up of 11 amino acids. V was pared by 4 bases and J by 5 bases, with 6 bases between.

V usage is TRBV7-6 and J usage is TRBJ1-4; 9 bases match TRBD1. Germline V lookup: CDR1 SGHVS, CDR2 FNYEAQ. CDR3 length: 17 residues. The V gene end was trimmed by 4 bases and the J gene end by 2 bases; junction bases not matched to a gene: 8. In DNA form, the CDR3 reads TGTGCCAGCAGCTCCCCGCGGGACAGGGCCACTAATGAAAAACTGTTTTTT. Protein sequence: CASSSPRDRATNEKLFF.

Here the CDR3 DNA reads TGCGCCAGTTCTAGCGGGACGCCACGCTACGAGCAGTACTTC. Translation gives CASSSGTPRYEQYF. V is TRBV5-1 and J is TRBJ2-7, with TRBD2 matching 9 bases. V trimming: 8 bases; J trimming: 3 bases; junction bases outside the gene matches: 9. CDR1 and CDR2 from the germline V gene are SGHRS and YFSETQ. The CDR3 is 14 amino acids.

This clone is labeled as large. This CDR3 is CASSFRQGLIPYGYTF. For the CDR3, the DNA is TGTGCCAGCAGCTTCAGACAGGGTTTAATCCCCTATGGCTACACCTTC. The V call is TRBV7-9, the J call TRBJ1-2, with TRBD1 identical over 7 bases. J lost 4 bases, V lost 3 bases, and 11 bases had no gene match. Germline lookup yields CDR1 SEHNR and CDR2 FQNEAQ (reference sequence). CDR3 length: 16 amino acids. The full variable domain, rest sourced from reference TRBV7-9 and TRBJ1-2, is DTGVSQNPRHKITKRGQNVTFRCDPISEHNRLYWYRQTLGQGPEFLTYFQNEAQLEKSRLLSDRFSAERPKGSFSTLEIQRTEQGDSAMYLCASSFRQGLIPYGYTFGSGTRLTVV.

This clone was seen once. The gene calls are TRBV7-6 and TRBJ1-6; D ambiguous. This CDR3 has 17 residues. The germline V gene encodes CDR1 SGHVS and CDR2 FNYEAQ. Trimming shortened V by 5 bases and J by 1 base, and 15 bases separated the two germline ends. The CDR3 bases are TGTGCCAGCAGCCCCGTGGCGGGCGGGTCCTATAATTCACCCCTCCACTTT. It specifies CASSPVAGGSYNSPLHF.

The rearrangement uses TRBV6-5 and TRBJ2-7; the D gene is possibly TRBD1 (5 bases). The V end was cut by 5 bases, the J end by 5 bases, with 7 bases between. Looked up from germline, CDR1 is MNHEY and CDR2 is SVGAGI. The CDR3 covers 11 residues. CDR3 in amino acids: CASSQGNEQYF. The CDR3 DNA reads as TGTGCCAGCAGTCAGGGTAACGAGCAGTACTTC.

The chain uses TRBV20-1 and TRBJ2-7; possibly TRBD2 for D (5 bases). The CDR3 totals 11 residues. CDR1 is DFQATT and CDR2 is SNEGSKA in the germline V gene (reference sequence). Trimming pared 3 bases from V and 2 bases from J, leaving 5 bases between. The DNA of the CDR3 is TGCAGTGCTAGGGAGGCCTACGAGCAGTACTTC. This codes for CSAREAYEQYF.

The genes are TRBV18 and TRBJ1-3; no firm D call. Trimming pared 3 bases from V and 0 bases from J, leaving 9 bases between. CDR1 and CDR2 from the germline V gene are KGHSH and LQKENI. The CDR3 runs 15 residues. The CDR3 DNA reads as TGTGCCAGCTCACCCGACACCCTCTCTGGAAACACCATATATTTT. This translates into CASSPDTLSGNTIYF.

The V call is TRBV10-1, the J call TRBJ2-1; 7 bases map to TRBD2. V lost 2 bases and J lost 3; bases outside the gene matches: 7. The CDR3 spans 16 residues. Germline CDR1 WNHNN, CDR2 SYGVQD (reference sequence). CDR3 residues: CASSESSGLYYNEQFF. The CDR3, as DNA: TGCGCCAGCAGTGAGAGTAGCGGGCTATACTACAATGAGCAGTTCTTC.

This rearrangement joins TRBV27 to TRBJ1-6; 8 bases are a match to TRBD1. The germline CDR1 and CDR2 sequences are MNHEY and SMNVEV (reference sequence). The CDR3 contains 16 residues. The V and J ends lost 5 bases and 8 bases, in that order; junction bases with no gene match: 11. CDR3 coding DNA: TGTGCCAGCAGTCAGCTACGGACAGGGTATGATTCACCCCTCCACTTT. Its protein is CASSQLRTGYDSPLHF.

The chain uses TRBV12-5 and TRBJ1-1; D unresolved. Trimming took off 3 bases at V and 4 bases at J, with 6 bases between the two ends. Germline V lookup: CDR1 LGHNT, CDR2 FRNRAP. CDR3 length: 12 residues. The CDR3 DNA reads TGTGCTAGTGGTTTTGAGGGCACTGAAGCTTTCTTT. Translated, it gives CASGFEGTEAFF.

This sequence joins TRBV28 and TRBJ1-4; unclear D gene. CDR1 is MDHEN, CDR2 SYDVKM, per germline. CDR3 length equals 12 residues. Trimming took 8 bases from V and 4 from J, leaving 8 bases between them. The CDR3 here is CASFSDNEKLFF. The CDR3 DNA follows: TGTGCCAGCTTCAGTGATAATGAAAAACTGTTTTTT.

CDR3 DNA sequence: TGTGCCAGCAGCTTAGAGACAAGGCTCTACGAGCAGTACTTC. Translation gives CASSLETRLYEQYF. The chain employs TRBV7-8 and TRBJ2-7; D not certain. The CDR3 is 14 residues long. CDR1 SGHVS and CDR2 FQNEAQ come from the germline V gene. The V gene lost 1 base and the J gene lost 3 bases, with 10 bases spanning the gap.

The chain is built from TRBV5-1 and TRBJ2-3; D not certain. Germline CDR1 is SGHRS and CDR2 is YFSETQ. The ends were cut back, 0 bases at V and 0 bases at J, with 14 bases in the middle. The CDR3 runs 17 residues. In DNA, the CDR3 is TGCGCCAGCAGCTTGGCGCAGGTTCTGGCGAGCACAGATACGCAGTATTTT. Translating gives CASSLAQVLASTDTQYF.

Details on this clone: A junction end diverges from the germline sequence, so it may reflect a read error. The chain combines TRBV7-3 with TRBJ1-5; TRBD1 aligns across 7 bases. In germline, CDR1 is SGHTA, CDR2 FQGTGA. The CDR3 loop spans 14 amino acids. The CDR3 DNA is TGTGCCAGCAGCTTACAAGGGGGCAACCAGCCCCAGCATTTT. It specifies CASSLQGGNQPQHF.

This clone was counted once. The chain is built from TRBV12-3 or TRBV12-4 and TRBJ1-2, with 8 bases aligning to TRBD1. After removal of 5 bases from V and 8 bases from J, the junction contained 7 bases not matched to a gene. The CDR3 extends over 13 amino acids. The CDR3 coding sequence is TGTGCCAGCAGTCCGACAGGGGTGAGGGGCTACACCTTC. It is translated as CASSPTGVRGYTF.

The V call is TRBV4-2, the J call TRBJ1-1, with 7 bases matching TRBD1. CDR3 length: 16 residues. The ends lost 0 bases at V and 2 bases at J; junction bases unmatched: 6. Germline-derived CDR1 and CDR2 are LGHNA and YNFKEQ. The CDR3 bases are TGTGCCAGCAGCCAAGAGGATGGGACAGTTAACACTGAAGCTTTCTTT. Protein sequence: CASSQEDGTVNTEAFF.

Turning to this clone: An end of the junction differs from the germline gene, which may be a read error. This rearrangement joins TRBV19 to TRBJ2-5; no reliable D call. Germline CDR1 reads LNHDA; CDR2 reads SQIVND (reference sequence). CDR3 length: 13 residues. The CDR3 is CASSISVQEIQYF. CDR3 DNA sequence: TGTGCCAGTAGTATTTCGGTCCAAGAGATCCAGTACTTC.

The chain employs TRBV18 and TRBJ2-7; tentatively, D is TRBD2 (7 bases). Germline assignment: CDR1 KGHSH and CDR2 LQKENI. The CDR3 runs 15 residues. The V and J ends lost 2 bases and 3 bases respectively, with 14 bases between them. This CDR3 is CASSPGRGSVYEQYF. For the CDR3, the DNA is TGTGCCAGCTCACCAGGGAGGGGGAGTGTCTACGAGCAGTACTTC.

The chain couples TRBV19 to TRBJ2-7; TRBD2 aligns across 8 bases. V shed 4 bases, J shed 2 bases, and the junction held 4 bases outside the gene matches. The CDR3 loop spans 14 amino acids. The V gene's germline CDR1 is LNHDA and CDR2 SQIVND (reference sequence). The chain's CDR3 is CASSTSSGPYEQYF. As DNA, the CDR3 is TGTGCCAGTAGTACCTCTAGCGGGCCCTACGAGCAGTACTTC.

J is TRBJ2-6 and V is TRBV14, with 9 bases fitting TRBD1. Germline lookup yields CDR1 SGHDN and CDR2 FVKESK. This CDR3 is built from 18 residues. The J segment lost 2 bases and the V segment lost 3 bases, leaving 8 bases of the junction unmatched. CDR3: CASSQRTGTGTGANVLTF. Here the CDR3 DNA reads TGTGCCAGCAGCCAGAGAACCGGGACAGGGACTGGGGCCAACGTCCTGACTTTC.

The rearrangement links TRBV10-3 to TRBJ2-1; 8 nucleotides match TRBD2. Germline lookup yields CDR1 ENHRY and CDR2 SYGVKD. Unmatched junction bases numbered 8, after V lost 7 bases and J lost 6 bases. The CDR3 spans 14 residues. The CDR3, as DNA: TGTGCCATCACCGTCTTAGCGGGAAGCAATGAGCAGTTCTTC. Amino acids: CAITVLAGSNEQFF.